This is a list of T cell receptor beta chains from one sample in a study of T cell responses to AZD1222 COVID-19 vaccine. Sequencing was performed with immunoSEQ multiplex PCR; in TCRdb, only in-frame clones are kept and a portion is missing. The sample records fewer than 300,000 clones, about 92% being singletons. The sequenced sample was peripheral blood, obtained on day 0 of AZD1222 vaccination. Every receptor here comes from an adult in good health. Each CDR3 is given with its conserved first and last residue. Each record gives: clone size, D gene, V gene, CDR3 length, J gene, CDR3 DNA, CDR3 protein. The D gene is left open where the match is weak. Expanded clones are given a class, and other clones once, few, many or no size at all.

>NA|NA|TRBV2|13|TRBJ1-3
TGTGCCAGCAGTGAAGCTGGAGGAAACACCATATATTTT
CASSEAGGNTIYF
>NA|TRBD1|TRBV3-1/TRBV3-2|16|TRBJ1-5
TGTGCCAGCAGCCAAGACTCGGACAGGGCGGGTCAGCCCCAGCATTTT
CASSQDSDRAGQPQHF
>NA|TRBD1|TRBV11-2|15|TRBJ2-7
TGTGCCAGCAGCCCGCGGACAGGCAGCTCCTACGAGCAGTACTTC
CASSPRTGSSYEQYF
>NA|TRBD2|TRBV10-3|16|TRBJ2-7
TGTGCCATCAGTGAGGAGCGGGAGGAAAACTCCTACGAGCAGTACTTC
CAISEEREENSYEQYF
>few|NA|TRBV7-8|15|TRBJ1-3
TGTGCCAGCAGCTTGGGGGGCCACTCTGGAAACACCATATATTTT
CASSLGGHSGNTIYF
>once|NA|TRBV28|15|TRBJ1-2
TGTGCCAGCAGGTGGGGTGACAGGCCTTTATATGGCTACACCTTC
CASRWGDRPLYGYTF
>NA|TRBD2|TRBV6-2/TRBV6-3|14|TRBJ2-1
TGTGCCAGCAGTTTAGCGGGAGGTCGCGATGAGCAGTTCTTC
CASSLAGGRDEQFF
>NA|TRBD2|TRBV3-1/TRBV3-2|13|TRBJ2-1
TGTGCCAGCAGCCCCTTAGCGGGGGGTGAGCAGTTCTTC
CASSPLAGGEQFF
>few|NA|TRBV19|13|TRBJ2-2
TGTGCCAGTAGTATGGGACAAACCGGGGAGCTGTTTTTT
CASSMGQTGELFF
>NA|NA|TRBV12-3/TRBV12-4|12|TRBJ2-3
TGTGCCAGCAGTTTCTCCGGAGATACGCAGTATTTT
CASSFSGDTQYF
>NA|NA|TRBV2|16|TRBJ2-6
TGTGCCAGCAGTAAGGGTATGGCGGCTGGGGCCAACGTCCTGACTTTC
CASSKGMAAGANVLTF
>once|TRBD1|TRBV7-2|16|TRBJ1-5
TGTGCCAGCAGCGAATTGACAGGGGGCGCTGGTCAGCCCCAGCATTTT
CASSELTGGAGQPQHF
>NA|TRBD1|TRBV2|18|TRBJ1-1
TGTGCCAGCAGTCTCAGACCCCCTCCACAGGGGGGGAACACTGAAGCTTTCTTT
CASSLRPPPQGGNTEAFF
>NA|TRBD2|TRBV19|13|TRBJ2-7
TGTGCCAGTAGTCCCCGGGGGGAGTACGAGCAGTACTTC
CASSPRGEYEQYF
>NA|TRBD2|TRBV6-5|14|TRBJ2-2
TGTGCCAGCAGTACTAGCGGGAGCACCGGGGAGCTGTTTTTT
CASSTSGSTGELFF
>few|NA|TRBV7-9|15|TRBJ1-3
TGTGCCAGCAGCCCGAAAATCCGATTTGGAAACACCATATATTTT
CASSPKIRFGNTIYF
>few|TRBD1|TRBV9|15|TRBJ2-1
TGTGCCAGCAGCTCCCAGGGGGCAAGGGGAAATGAGCAGTTCTTC
CASSSQGARGNEQFF
>NA|NA|TRBV5-4|13|TRBJ1-2
TGTGCCAGCTCTATCTTGGGGATTAAGGGCTACACCTTC
CASSILGIKGYTF
>NA|TRBD1|TRBV11-2|17|TRBJ1-2
TGTGCCAGCAGCTTGTCGCCCGACAGGGGCGGTAACTATGGCTACACCTTC
CASSLSPDRGGNYGYTF
>NA|NA|TRBV5-1|13|TRBJ1-1
TGCGCCAGCAGCTCTAAGGGCTGGACTGAAGCTTTCTTT
CASSSKGWTEAFF
>NA|NA|TRBV19|15|TRBJ2-2
TGTGCCAGTAGTATAAGGGACACCCCTGCCGGGGAGCTGTTTTTT
CASSIRDTPAGELFF
>NA|NA|TRBV6-5|13|TRBJ1-6
TGTGCCAGCTCCGGCACAGCGGATTCACCCCTCCACTTT
CASSGTADSPLHF
>NA|NA|TRBV7-9|14|TRBJ1-6
TGTGCCAGCAGCTTGATAGGGGTAGGTTCACCCCTCCACTTT
CASSLIGVGSPLHF
>NA|NA|TRBV9|13|TRBJ1-3
TGTGCCAGCAGCGACAACTCTGGAAACACCATATATTTT
CASSDNSGNTIYF
>NA|NA|TRBV4-1|13|TRBJ2-2
TGCGCCAGCAGCCAAGCTGGGGCCGGGGAGCTGTTTTTT
CASSQAGAGELFF
>NA|NA|TRBV9|11|TRBJ1-5
TGTGCCAGCGGGGGGAATCAGCCCCAGCATTTT
CASGGNQPQHF
>NA|NA|TRBV12-3/TRBV12-4|13|TRBJ1-6
TGTGCCAGCAGTTTCAGGGAAGGTTCACCCCTCCACTTT
CASSFREGSPLHF
>NA|TRBD2|TRBV7-2|14|TRBJ2-5
TGTGCCAGCAGCTTAGGACTAGCGGAAGAGACCCAGTACTTC
CASSLGLAEETQYF
>NA|NA|TRBV28|11|TRBJ1-2
TGTGCCAGCAGTTTAGGCGGCGGCTACACCTTC
CASSLGGGYTF
>NA|NA|TRBV7-9|13|TRBJ1-5
TGTGCCAGCAGCTTAGTTGGGAATCAGCCCCAGCATTTT
CASSLVGNQPQHF
>once|TRBD1|TRBV7-9|15|TRBJ1-4
TGTGCCAGCAGCTTCGGACAGGGGACTAATGAAAAACTGTTTTTT
CASSFGQGTNEKLFF
>NA|TRBD2|TRBV9|16|TRBJ2-5
TGTGCCAGCAGCGTAGGTAGTTTTAGCGGGGTGGAGACCCAGTACTTC
CASSVGSFSGVETQYF
>NA|TRBD2|TRBV5-5|13|TRBJ2-1
TGTGCCAGCAGCTCTGCCGGAATAGCGGGGCAGTTCTTC
CASSSAGIAGQFF
>NA|NA|TRBV5-1|14|TRBJ2-5
TGCGCCAGCAGCTTTGGGGGAGCCCAAGAGACCCAGTACTTC
CASSFGGAQETQYF
>NA|NA|TRBV13|13|TRBJ1-2
TGTGCCAGCAGCCCCTCGGGGAACTATGGCTACACCTTC
CASSPSGNYGYTF
>NA|NA|TRBV20-1|13|TRBJ2-1
TGCAGTGCTAGTGGAGGCTCCTACAATGAGCAGTTCTTC
CSASGGSYNEQFF
>NA|TRBD1|TRBV28|17|TRBJ2-6
TGTGCCAGCAGTTTGAGACAGGGCCTCTCTGGGGCCAACGTCCTGACTTTC
CASSLRQGLSGANVLTF
>NA|TRBD1|TRBV14|13|TRBJ1-6
TGTGCCAGCAGCAACCGACAGGGTTCACCCCTCCACTTT
CASSNRQGSPLHF
>NA|TRBD2|TRBV6-4|16|TRBJ2-1
TGTGCCAGCAGCTTACTAGCGGGCCTGGTCTACAATGAGCAGTTCTTC
CASSLLAGLVYNEQFF
>NA|NA|TRBV7-2|14|TRBJ1-1
TGTGCCAGCAGCCCCGGGGCGGGGAGGACTGAAGCTTTCTTT
CASSPGAGRTEAFF
>NA|NA|TRBV4-2|14|TRBJ1-2
TGTGCCAGCAGCCAAGATACCCGGGTTAGTGGCTACACCTTC
CASSQDTRVSGYTF
>once|NA|TRBV19|14|TRBJ2-1
TGTGCCAGCTCTCGGGAGAGCTCCTACAATGAGCAGTTCTTC
CASSRESSYNEQFF
>NA|NA|TRBV27|12|TRBJ1-5
TGTGCCAGCAGTTCGGGGAATCAGCCCCAGCATTTT
CASSSGNQPQHF
>NA|NA|TRBV21-1|11|TRBJ1-6
TGTGCCAGGACCGAACGGTCACCCCTCCACTTT
CARTERSPLHF
>NA|TRBD2|TRBV5-1|15|TRBJ2-3
TGCGCCAGCAGCTTGAACGGGAGGGCCACAGATACGCAGTATTTT
CASSLNGRATDTQYF
>NA|NA|TRBV5-4|14|TRBJ2-7
TGTGCCAGCAGCTCCCAGGCCGGTACCTACGAGCAGTACTTC
CASSSQAGTYEQYF
>NA|NA|TRBV2|12|TRBJ2-7
TGTGCCAGCAGTGAGCATTCCTACGAGCAGTACTTC
CASSEHSYEQYF
>NA|NA|TRBV21-1|8|TRBJ1-2
TGTGCCAGCAGCCGTTACACCTTC
CASSRYTF